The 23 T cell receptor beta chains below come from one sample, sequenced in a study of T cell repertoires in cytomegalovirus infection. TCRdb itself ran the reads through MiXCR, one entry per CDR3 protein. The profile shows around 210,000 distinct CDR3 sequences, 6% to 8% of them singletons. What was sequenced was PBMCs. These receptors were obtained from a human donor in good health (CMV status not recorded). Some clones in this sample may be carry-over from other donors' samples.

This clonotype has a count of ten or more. The CDR3 DNA is TGTGCCAGCGGAGTACCGAACACCGGGGAGCTGTTTTTT. Protein: CASGVPNTGELFF. The rearrangement joins TRBV9 to TRBJ2-2, with D hard to call. Trimming removed 7 bases at V and 0 bases at J, with 7 bases between. The length of the CDR3 is 13 residues. Germline V lookup: CDR1 SGDLS, CDR2 YYNGEE.

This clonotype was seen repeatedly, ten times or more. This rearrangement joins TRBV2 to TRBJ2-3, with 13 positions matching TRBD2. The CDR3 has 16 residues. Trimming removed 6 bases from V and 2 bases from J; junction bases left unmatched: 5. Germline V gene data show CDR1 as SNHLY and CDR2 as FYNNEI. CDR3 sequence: CASSKGLAGPTDTQYF. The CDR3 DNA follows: TGTGCCAGCAGCAAGGGACTAGCGGGACCCACAGATACGCAGTATTTT.

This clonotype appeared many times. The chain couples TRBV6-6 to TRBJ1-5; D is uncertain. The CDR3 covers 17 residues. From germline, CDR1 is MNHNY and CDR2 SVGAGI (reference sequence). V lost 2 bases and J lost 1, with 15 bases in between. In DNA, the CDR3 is TGTGCCAGCAGTTACCCCGCGTTCGGGGTCAGCAATCAGCCCCAGCATTTT. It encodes CASSYPAFGVSNQPQHF.

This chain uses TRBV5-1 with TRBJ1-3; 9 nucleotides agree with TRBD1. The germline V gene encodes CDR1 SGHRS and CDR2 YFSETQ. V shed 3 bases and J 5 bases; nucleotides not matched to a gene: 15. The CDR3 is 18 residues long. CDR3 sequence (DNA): TGCGCCAGCAGCTCCGACCCTAACGACAGGGGGTGGAGAAACACCATATATTTT. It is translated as CASSSDPNDRGWRNTIYF.

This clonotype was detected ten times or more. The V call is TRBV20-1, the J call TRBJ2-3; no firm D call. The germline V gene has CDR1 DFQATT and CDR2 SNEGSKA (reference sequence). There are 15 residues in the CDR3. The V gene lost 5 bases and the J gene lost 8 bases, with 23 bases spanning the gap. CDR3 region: CSAAPLSTPSSTQYF. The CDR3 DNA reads TGCAGTGCTGCCCCCCTTTCGACCCCGTCCAGTACGCAGTATTTT.

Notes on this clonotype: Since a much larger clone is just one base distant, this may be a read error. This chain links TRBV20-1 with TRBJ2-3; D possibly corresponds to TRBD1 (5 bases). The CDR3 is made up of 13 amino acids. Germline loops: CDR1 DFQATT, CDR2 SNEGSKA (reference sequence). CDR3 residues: CSASQGQTDTQCF. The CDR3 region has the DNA TGCAGTGCTAGTCAGGGTCAGACAGATACGCAGTGTTTT.

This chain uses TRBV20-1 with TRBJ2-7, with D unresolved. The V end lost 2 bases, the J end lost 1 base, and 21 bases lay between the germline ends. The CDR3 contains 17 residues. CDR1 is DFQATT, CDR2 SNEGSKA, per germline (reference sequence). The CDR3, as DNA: TGCAGTGCTAGATCGGTCGGTTCGACCCTCCAGTCCTACGAGCAGTACTTC. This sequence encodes CSARSVGSTLQSYEQYF.

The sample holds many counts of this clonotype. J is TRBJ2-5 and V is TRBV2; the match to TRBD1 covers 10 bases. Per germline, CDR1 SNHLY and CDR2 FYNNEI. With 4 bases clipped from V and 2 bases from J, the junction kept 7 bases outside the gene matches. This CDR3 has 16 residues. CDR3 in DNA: TGTGCCAGCAGTGTGTCGGACAGGGGGTTACAAGAGACCCAGTACTTC. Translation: CASSVSDRGLQETQYF.

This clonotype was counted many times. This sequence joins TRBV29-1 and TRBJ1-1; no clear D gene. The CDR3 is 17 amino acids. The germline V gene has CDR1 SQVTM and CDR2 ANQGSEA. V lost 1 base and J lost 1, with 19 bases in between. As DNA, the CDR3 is TGCAGCGTTGAAGCCACGGGGAAAAGGGAGGGGAACACTGAAGCTTTCTTT. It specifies CSVEATGKREGNTEAFF.

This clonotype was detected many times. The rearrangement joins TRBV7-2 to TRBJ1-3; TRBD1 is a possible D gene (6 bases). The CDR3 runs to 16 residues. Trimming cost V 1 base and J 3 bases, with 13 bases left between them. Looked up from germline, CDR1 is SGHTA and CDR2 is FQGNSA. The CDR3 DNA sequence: TGTGCCAGCAGCTTAGACAGGGCGACCGTTGGAAACACCATATATTTT. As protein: CASSLDRATVGNTIYF.

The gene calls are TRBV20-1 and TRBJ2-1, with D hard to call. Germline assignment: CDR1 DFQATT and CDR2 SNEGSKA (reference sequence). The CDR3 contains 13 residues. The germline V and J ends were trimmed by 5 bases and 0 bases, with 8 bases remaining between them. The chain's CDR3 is CSAGDISYNEQFF. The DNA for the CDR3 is TGCAGTGCTGGTGACATCTCCTACAATGAGCAGTTCTTC.

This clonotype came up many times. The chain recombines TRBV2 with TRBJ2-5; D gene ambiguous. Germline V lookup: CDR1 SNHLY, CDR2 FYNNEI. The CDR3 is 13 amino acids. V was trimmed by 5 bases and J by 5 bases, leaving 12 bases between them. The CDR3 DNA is TGTGCCAGCAGTATTCGACTCGAGGAGACCCAGTACTTC. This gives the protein CASSIRLEETQYF.

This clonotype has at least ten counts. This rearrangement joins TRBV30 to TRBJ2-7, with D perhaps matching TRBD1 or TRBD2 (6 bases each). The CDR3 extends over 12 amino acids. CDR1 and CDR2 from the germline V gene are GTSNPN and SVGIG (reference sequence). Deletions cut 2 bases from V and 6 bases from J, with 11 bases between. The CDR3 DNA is TGTGCCTGGAGTCAGGGGAGGACCGAGCAGTACTTC. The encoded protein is CAWSQGRTEQYF.

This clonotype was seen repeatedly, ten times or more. CDR3: CSARNREYEQYF. CDR3 in DNA: TGCAGTGCTAGAAATCGGGAATACGAGCAGTACTTC. J is TRBJ2-7 and V is TRBV20-1; possible D gene TRBD2, 5 bases. The CDR3 runs 12 residues. Trimming left V 2 bases short and J 4 bases short, with 9 bases between. Germline assignment: CDR1 DFQATT and CDR2 SNEGSKA (reference sequence).

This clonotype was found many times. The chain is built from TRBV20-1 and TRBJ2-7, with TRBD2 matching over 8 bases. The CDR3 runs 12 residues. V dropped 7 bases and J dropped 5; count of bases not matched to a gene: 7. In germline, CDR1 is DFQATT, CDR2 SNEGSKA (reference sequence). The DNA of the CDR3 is TGCAGTGTTAGCGGGGACCCCGACGAGCAGTACTTC. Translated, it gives CSVSGDPDEQYF.

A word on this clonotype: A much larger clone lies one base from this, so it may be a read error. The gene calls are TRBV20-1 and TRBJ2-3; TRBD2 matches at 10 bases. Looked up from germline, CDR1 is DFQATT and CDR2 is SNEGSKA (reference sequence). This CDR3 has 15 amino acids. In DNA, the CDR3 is TGCAGTGCTAGTCTAGCGGGAGACTCCACAGATACGCAGTGTTTT. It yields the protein CSASLAGDSTDTQCF.

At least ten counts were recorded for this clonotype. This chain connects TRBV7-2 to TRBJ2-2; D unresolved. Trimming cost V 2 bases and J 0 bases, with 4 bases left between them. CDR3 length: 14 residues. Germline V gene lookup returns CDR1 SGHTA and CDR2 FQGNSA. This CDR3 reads CASSLYSNTGELFF. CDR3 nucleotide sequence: TGTGCCAGCAGCTTATACTCGAACACCGGGGAGCTGTTTTTT.

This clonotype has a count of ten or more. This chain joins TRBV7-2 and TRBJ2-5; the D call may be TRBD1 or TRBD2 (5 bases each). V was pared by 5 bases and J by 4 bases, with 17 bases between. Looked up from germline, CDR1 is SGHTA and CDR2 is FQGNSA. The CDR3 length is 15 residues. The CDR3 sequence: CASSGGWGFGETQYF. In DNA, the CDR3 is TGTGCCAGCAGCGGAGGATGGGGGTTTGGAGAGACCCAGTACTTC.

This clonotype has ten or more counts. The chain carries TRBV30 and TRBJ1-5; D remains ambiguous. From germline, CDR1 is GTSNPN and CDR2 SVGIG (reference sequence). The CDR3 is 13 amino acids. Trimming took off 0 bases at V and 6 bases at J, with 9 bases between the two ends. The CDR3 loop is CAWSVQDAQPQHF. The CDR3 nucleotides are TGTGCCTGGAGTGTACAAGATGCTCAGCCCCAGCATTTT.

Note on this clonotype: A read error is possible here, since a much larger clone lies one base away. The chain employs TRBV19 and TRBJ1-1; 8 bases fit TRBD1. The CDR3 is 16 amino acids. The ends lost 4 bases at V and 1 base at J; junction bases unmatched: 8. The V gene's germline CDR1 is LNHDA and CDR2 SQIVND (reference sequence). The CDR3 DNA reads TGTGCCAGTAGTAACCAGGACAGGGTTTCGAACACTGAAGCTTTCTTT. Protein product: CASSNQDRVSNTEAFF. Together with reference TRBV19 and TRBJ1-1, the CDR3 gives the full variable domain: DGGITQSPKYLFRKEGQNVTLSCEQNLNHDAMYWYRQDPGQGLRLIYYSQIVNDFQKGDIAEGYSVSREKKESFPLTVTSAQKNPTAFYLCASSNQDRVSNTEAFFGQGTRLTVV.

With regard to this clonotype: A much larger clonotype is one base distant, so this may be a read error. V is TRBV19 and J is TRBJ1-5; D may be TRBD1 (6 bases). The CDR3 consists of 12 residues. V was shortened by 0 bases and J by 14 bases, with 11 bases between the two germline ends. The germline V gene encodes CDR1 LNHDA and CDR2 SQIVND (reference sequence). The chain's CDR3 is CASSIETGDEHF. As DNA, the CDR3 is TGTGCCAGTAGTATAGAGACAGGAGACGAGCATTTT.

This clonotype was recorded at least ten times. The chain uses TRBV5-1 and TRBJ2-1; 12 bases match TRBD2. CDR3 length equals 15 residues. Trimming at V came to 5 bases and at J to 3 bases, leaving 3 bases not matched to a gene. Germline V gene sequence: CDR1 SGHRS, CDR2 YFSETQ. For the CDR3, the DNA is TGCGCCAGCAGTCTAGCGGGGGGGTACTACAATGAGCAGTTCTTC. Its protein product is CASSLAGGYYNEQFF.

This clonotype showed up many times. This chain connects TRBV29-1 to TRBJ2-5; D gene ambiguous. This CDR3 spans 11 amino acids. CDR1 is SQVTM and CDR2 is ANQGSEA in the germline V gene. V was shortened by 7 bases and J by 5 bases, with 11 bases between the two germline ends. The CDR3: CSAQGGETQYF. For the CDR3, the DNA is TGCAGCGCCCAAGGTGGGGAGACCCAGTACTTC.